Presented here are 27 T cell receptor beta chains from one specimen sequenced in a study of tumor-infiltrating lymphocytes in primary liver carcinoma. A primer in the constant region served to generate TCR beta cDNA from 450 to 650 ng of total RNA. Slightly modified ARM-PCR, run as three nested multiplex PCR rounds, produced the TCR beta libraries. The first two PCR rounds used TRBV1-TRBV30 forward primers with a C-beta reverse primer, approximately 11 cycles each. TCRdb reprocessed the multiplex PCR reads via MiXCR and lists one record per CDR3 protein. The sample consists of 90,000 to 100,000 distinct CDR3 sequences, more than 60% of them appearing once. DNA and RNA were both co-extracted from approximately 20-30 mg of bulk tissue that had not been sorted. The sequenced material came from liver tumor tissue from sampling region 5. Subset noted: tumor region T5, tumor centre. Source of these receptors: a woman aged 55-70 years with primary liver carcinoma and hepatitis B virus infection.

About this clonotype itself: A read error may account for a junction end that differs from germline. The V call is TRBV11-3, the J call TRBJ2-3; D perhaps matches TRBD2 (5 bases). The CDR3 is 15 residues long. Germline V gene data show CDR1 as SGHNT and CDR2 as YENEEA. The chain's CDR3 is CASSLVSGGIDTQYF. CDR3 nucleotide sequence: TGCGCCAGCAGCTTAGTGTCAGGAGGCATAGATACGCAGTATTTT.

As for this clonotype: Likely a read error: the CDR3 ends without its conserved phenylalanine or tryptophan. Because the CDR3's place on the DNA is in doubt, the DNA is left out and the CDR3 is given as listed by TCRdb. This chain joins TRBV11-3 and TRBJ2-1. Both ends counted, the CDR3 spans 13 residues. From germline, CDR1 is SGHNT and CDR2 YENEEA. CDR3 loop: CASSLDSVGEQSL.

About this clonotype: The conserved phenylalanine or tryptophan is not found at the CDR3 terminus, so this likely reflects a read error. V and J are TRBV12-3 or TRBV12-4 and TRBJ2-7; 12 nucleotides align to TRBD2. There are 17 residues in the CDR3. Germline trimming cut 9 bases from V and 4 bases from J; bases unmatched to any gene: 16. CDR3 protein: CASSPRGPSGRVYEQYL. CDR3 nucleotide sequence: TGTGCCAGTAGTCCACGGGGGCCTAGCGGGAGGGTATACGAGCAGTACTTA.

V gene TRBV11-3 combines with J gene TRBJ2-3, with 8 bases lining up with TRBD2. The germline CDR1 and CDR2 sequences are SGHNT and YENEEA. The V gene end was trimmed by 9 bases and the J gene end by 7 bases; junction bases not matched to a gene: 15. The CDR3 length is 15 residues. CDR3 in amino acids: CASSPLAGGTYTQYF. CDR3 bases: TGTGCCAGTAGCCCCCTGGCGGGAGGAACATATACGCAGTATTTT.

As regards this clonotype: Since a much larger clone is just one base distant, this may be a read error. The rearrangement joins TRBV5-4 to TRBJ2-3; the D call may be TRBD1 or TRBD2 (5 bases each). The CDR3 contains 16 residues. CDR1 is SGHNT and CDR2 is YYREEE in the germline V gene (reference sequence). CDR3 sequence: CASSLGGPGSTDRQYF. CDR3 DNA sequence: TGTGCCAGCAGCTTGGGGGGACCAGGAAGCACAGATAGGCAGTATTTT.

Concerning this clonotype: A single base separates this from a much larger clone, so it may be a read error. The chain uses TRBV29-1 and TRBJ1-1; D unresolved. The CDR3 totals 11 residues. Germline-derived CDR1 and CDR2 are SQVTM and ANQGSEA. DNA of the CDR3: TGCAGGGTTGCAGGCCCGCTCGAAGCTTTCTTT. It codes for CRVAGPLEAFF.

This clonotype showed up just a few times. The rearrangement uses TRBV28 and TRBJ2-3, with 7 bases aligning to TRBD2. V gave up 4 bases and J gave up 2 bases; unmatched junction bases: 9. Germline V gives CDR1 MDHEN, CDR2 SYDVKM. The CDR3 is 16 amino acids. The CDR3 nucleotides are TGTGCCAGCAGTTCCCTCGGGGGAGGGCCCACAGATACGCAGTATTTT. Its translation: CASSSLGGGPTDTQYF.

About this clonotype: One end of the junction does not line up with germline, which may come from a read error. CDR3 region: CANSPRGTGSSGSNVLTF. The CDR3 DNA reads as TGTGCCAACAGCCCACGGGGGACAGGGAGCTCTGGGTCCAACGTCCTGACTTTC. The chain links TRBV5-4 to TRBJ2-6; 9 bases agree with TRBD1. The germline V gene has CDR1 SGHNT and CDR2 YYREEE (reference sequence). The CDR3 spans 18 residues.

About this clonotype itself: Sequence at one end of the junction differs from germline and may be a read error. This chain connects TRBV6-1 to TRBJ2-6; TRBD1 might be the D (5 bases). Germline V gene data show CDR1 as MNHNS and CDR2 as SASEGT. The CDR3 length is 14 residues. The CDR3 spells CASSDSSGVNVLTF. As DNA, the CDR3 is TGTGCTAGCAGTGACAGCTCTGGGGTCAACGTCCTGACTTTC.

With regard to this clonotype: Given the absence of the conserved phenylalanine or tryptophan at the CDR3 end, a read error is likely. J is TRBJ2-3 and V is TRBV4-1; 8 positions agree with TRBD2. This CDR3 is 17 amino acids long. CDR1 is MGHRA, CDR2 YSYEKL, per germline. The CDR3 sequence is CASSQESPGGSTDAQYS. As DNA, the CDR3 is TGCGCCAGCAGCCAAGAATCACCGGGAGGGAGCACAGATGCGCAGTATTCT.

Concerning this clonotype: The junction does not match germline at one end; this may be a read error. The rearrangement uses TRBV11-2 and TRBJ2-3, with D possibly being TRBD2 (5 bases). The germline gives CDR1 SGHAT, CDR2 FQNNGV. This CDR3 has 13 residues. CDR3 region: CTSGLDRGDTQYF. CDR3 DNA: TGTACCAGCGGCTTAGATCGAGGAGATACGCAGTATTTC.

This clonotype was seen more than once but under ten times. This chain links TRBV19 with TRBJ2-7; tentatively, D is TRBD2 (7 bases). This CDR3 is 15 amino acids long. Trimming cost V 5 bases and J 0 bases, with 14 bases left between them. Germline CDR1 LNHDA, CDR2 SQIVND (reference sequence). The CDR3 sequence is CASSPRGALSYEQYF. The DNA of the CDR3 is TGTGCCAGTAGTCCCCGGGGGGCCCTCTCCTACGAGCAGTACTTC.

This clonotype was seen many times. The genes are TRBV29-1 and TRBJ1-2; maybe TRBD1 (6 bases). CDR1 and CDR2 from the germline V gene are SQVTM and ANQGSEA. The CDR3 sequence is 11 residues long. Trimming pared 6 bases from V and 4 bases from J, leaving 9 bases between. CDR3 coding DNA: TGCAGCGTCTCGGGGGCCTATGGCTACACCTTC. This sequence encodes CSVSGAYGYTF.

This clonotype was seen many times. V and J are TRBV12-3 or TRBV12-4 and TRBJ1-5, with a tentative D call TRBD1 (5 bases). V lost 3 bases and J lost 4, with 16 bases in between. This CDR3 has 16 residues. CDR3 residues: CASSFLRGGPNQPQHF. CDR3 DNA: TGTGCCAGCAGTTTTTTAAGGGGTGGCCCGAATCAGCCCCAGCATTTT.

On this clonotype: A read error is likely, as this CDR3 ends without the conserved phenylalanine or tryptophan. The genes are TRBV29-1 and TRBJ2-1; perhaps TRBD2 as D (6 bases). The V gene's germline CDR1 is SQVTM and CDR2 ANQGSEA. Trimming cost V 6 bases and J 7 bases, with 16 bases left between them. The CDR3 is 13 amino acids. CDR3 DNA: TGCAGCGTCCCAAGGGGTGGGGGGAATGAGCAGTTCGTC. Translating gives CSVPRGGGNEQFV.

This clonotype has a count of ten or more. The rearrangement uses TRBV14 and TRBJ2-3, with a tentative D call TRBD1 (6 bases). Germline assignment: CDR1 SGHDN and CDR2 FVKESK. With 1 base removed from V and 1 base from J, the gap between germline ends came to 12 bases. CDR3 length equals 16 residues. The DNA for the CDR3 is TGTGCCAGCAGCCAAGTCCAGGGGAAGGGCACAGATACGCAGTATTTT. As protein: CASSQVQGKGTDTQYF.

The CDR3 region is CASSIRLAGNIQYF. For the CDR3, the DNA is TGTGCCAGCAGTATCCGACTAGCTGGAAACATTCAGTACTTC. The chain couples TRBV11-2 to TRBJ2-4; TRBD2 matches at 7 bases. The germline V gene encodes CDR1 SGHAT and CDR2 FQNNGV. V trimming: 6 bases; J trimming: 6 bases; junction bases outside the gene matches: 8. The CDR3 is made up of 14 amino acids.

This clonotype was seen a few times. A much larger clonotype is one base distant, so this may be a read error. This chain joins TRBV29-1 and TRBJ2-2; no definite D call. The V end lost 6 bases, the J end lost 5 bases, and 16 bases lay between the germline ends. The CDR3 has 14 residues. Germline V gene sequence: CDR1 SQVTM, CDR2 ANQGSEA. The CDR3 region is CSVRDKGGTGELFF. CDR3 nucleotides: TGCAGCGTCCGAGACAAGGGTGGGACCGGGGAGCTGTTTTTT.

Regarding this clonotype: A read error may account for a junction end that differs from germline. J is TRBJ1-1 and V is TRBV6-5; 8 nucleotides align to TRBD1. From germline, CDR1 is MNHEY and CDR2 SVGAGI. The CDR3 has 14 amino acids. The CDR3 region is CASSSQGANTEALF. CDR3 in DNA: TGTGCAAGCAGTTCGCAGGGGGCGAACACTGAAGCTCTCTTT.

This clonotype has a count of ten or more. The chain is built from TRBV4-1 and TRBJ2-7, with D unresolved. Trimming shortened V by 1 base and J by 0 bases, and 7 bases separated the two germline ends. Germline-derived CDR1 and CDR2 are MGHRA and YSYEKL. The length of the CDR3 is 14 residues. CDR3 in amino acids: CASSQAESSYEQYF. The CDR3 DNA is TGCGCCAGCAGCCAAGCGGAGAGCTCCTACGAGCAGTACTTC.

Points on this clonotype: A read error is possible here, since a much larger clone lies one base away. The rearrangement joins TRBV14 to TRBJ1-4; no clear D gene. Germline V gene lookup returns CDR1 SGHDN and CDR2 FVKESK. The CDR3 has 12 amino acids. Trimming took off 5 bases at V and 7 bases at J, with 8 bases between the two ends. Here the CDR3 DNA reads TGTGCCAGCAGCAAAGGCGTTGAAAAACTGTTTTTT. This translates into CASSKGVEKLFF.

In the case of this clonotype: A read error may account for a junction end that differs from germline. The genes are TRBV5-6 and TRBJ1-6; the D is unclear. Germline CDR1 is SGHDT and CDR2 is YYEEEE. This CDR3 contains 12 residues. The CDR3 sequence is CTSSVYNSPLHF. The DNA of the CDR3 is TGTACCAGCAGCGTGTACAATTCACCCCTCCACTTT.

This clonotype occurred once. The genes are TRBV6-5 and TRBJ1-1; D not resolved. The germline gives CDR1 MNHEY, CDR2 SVGAGI. V lost 7 bases and J lost 2, with 17 bases in between. There are 15 residues in the CDR3. The DNA for the CDR3 is TGTGCCAGCAAGTTAAAAGAGGGAGGAAACACTGAAGCTTTCTTT. Amino acid sequence: CASKLKEGGNTEAFF.

Many counts were recorded for this clonotype. The chain has TRBV6-1 and TRBJ2-1; weak D call: TRBD2 (6 bases). Looked up from germline, CDR1 is MNHNS and CDR2 is SASEGT. The CDR3 runs 14 residues. V lost 7 bases, J lost 2 bases, and 12 bases lay in between. The CDR3 sequence: CASTREETYNEQFF. The DNA for the CDR3 is TGTGCCAGCACCAGGGAGGAGACCTACAATGAGCAGTTCTTC.

The V gene is TRBV11-2, the J gene TRBJ2-1; D not certain. This CDR3 contains 14 residues. V was trimmed by 1 base and J by 8 bases, leaving 12 bases between them. Germline V gene sequence: CDR1 SGHAT, CDR2 FQNNGV. DNA of the CDR3: TGTGCCAGCAGCTTAGGGTTAGCCTTCGATGAGCAGTTCTTC. It encodes CASSLGLAFDEQFF.

In regard to this clonotype: One junction end disagrees with the germline gene, perhaps due to a read error. The chain joins TRBV11-3 to TRBJ2-3; no definite D call. CDR1 is SGHNT, CDR2 YENEEA, per germline. The CDR3 consists of 15 residues. The CDR3 is CASSLVAKATNTQYF. DNA for the CDR3: TGTGCCAGCAGCTTAGTTGCCAAGGCCACAAATACGCAGTATTTT. Full variable domain (outside the CDR3, taken from reference TRBV11-3 and TRBJ2-3): EAGVVQSPRYKIIEKKQPVAFWCNPISGHNTLYWYLQNLGQGPELLIRYENEEAVDDSQLPKDRFSAERLKGVDSTLKIQPAELGDSAVYLCASSLVAKATNTQYFGPGTRLTVL.

This clonotype was detected only once. A read error may produce the germline difference seen at one junction end. The rearrangement uses TRBV5-1 and TRBJ2-3; 7 nucleotides align to TRBD2. The CDR3 consists of 17 residues. Germline loops: CDR1 SGHRS, CDR2 YFSETQ. The CDR3 nucleotides read TGCACCAGCAGCGGCCCCCGACTAGCACTTAGCACAGATATGCAGTATTTT. It encodes CTSSGPRLALSTDMQYF.